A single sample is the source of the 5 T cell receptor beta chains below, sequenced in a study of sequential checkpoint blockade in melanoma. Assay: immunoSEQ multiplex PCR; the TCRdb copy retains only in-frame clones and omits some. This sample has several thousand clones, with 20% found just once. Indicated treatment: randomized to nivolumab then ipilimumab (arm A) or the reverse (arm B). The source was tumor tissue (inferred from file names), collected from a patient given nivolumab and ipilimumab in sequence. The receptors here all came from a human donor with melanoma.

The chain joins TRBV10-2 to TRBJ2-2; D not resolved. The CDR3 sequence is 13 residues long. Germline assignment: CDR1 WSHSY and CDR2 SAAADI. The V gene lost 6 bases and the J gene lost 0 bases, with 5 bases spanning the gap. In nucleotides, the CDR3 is TGCGCCAGCAGCGGCTCGAACACCGGGGAGCTGTTTTTT. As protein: CASSGSNTGELFF.

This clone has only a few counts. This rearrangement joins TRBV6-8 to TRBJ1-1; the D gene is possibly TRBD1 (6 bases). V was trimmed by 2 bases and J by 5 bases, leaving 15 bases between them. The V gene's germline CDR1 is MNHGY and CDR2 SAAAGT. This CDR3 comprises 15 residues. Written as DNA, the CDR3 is TGTGCCAGCAGTTACAGTACAGGGTTTTTGACTGAAGCTTTCTTT. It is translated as CASSYSTGFLTEAFF.

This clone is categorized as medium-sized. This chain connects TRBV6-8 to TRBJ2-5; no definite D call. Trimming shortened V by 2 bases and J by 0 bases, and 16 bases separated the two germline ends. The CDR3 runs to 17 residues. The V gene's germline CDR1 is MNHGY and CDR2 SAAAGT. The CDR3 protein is CASSYAPPVQYQETQYF. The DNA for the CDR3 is TGTGCCAGCAGTTACGCCCCCCCGGTACAGTACCAAGAGACCCAGTACTTC.

In nucleotides, the CDR3 is TGTGCCAGCTCACCCGGCCCGGGACGGGACGGGGCCAACGTCCTGACTTTC. Translation gives CASSPGPGRDGANVLTF. The gene calls are TRBV18 and TRBJ2-6; D possibly uses TRBD1 or TRBD2 (5 bases each). V lost 3 bases and J 4 bases, leaving 16 bases between the germline ends. This CDR3 spans 17 amino acids. Germline V gene data show CDR1 as KGHSH and CDR2 as LQKENI.

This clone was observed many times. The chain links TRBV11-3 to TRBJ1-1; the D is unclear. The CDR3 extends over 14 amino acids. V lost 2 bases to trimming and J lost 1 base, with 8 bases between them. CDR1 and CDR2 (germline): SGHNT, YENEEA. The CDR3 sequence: CASSLSHSNTEAFF. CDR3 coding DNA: TGTGCCAGCAGCTTAAGCCACTCGAACACTGAAGCTTTCTTT.